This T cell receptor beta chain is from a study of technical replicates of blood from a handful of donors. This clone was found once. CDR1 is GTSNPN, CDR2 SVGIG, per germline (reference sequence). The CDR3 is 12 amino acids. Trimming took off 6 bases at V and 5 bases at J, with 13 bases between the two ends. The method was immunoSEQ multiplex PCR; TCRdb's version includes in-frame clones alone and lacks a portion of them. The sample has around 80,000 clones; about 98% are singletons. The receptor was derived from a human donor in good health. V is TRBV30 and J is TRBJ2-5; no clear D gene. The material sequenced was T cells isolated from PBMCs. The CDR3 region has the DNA TGTGCCTGTTCCTCGGGTCGGGAGACCCAGTACTTC. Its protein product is CACSSGRETQYF.